This T cell receptor beta chain was identified in a study of regulatory T cells in long-lasting Graves disease. On the study more broadly: Persistent Graves' disease required over 5 years of antithyroid drugs and positive TSH receptor antibodies. Whole-study findings and limits: New patients shared over 900 public clonotypes, and persistent patients shared more, with over 2,500. When disease was persistent, TRBV28, TRBJ1-2 and TRBJ2-5 were the favored segments.

Sequencing libraries for TCR beta were prepared with iRepertoire HTBI primers and Arm-PCR of CDR3 regions. TCRdb recomputed calls from the multiplex PCR reads with MiXCR, one row per CDR3 protein. This table has 600,000 to 850,000 distinct CDR3 sequences, 25% to 35% appearing once. As regards this clonotype: Its antigen is as yet unknown.

The V end lost 3 bases, the J end lost 5 bases, and 7 bases lay between the germline ends. Germline V gene lookup returns CDR1 LGHDT and CDR2 YNNKEL (reference sequence). CDR3 length equals 12 residues. Time point meaning: persistent/refractory GD, antithyroid drugs over 5 years with positive TRAb. RNA from PBMCs was the source of the TCR library. The patients were drawn from one endocrinology department in Xi'an, China. The gene calls are TRBV3-1 and TRBJ1-1; no reliable D call. Sequences were derived from peripheral blood mononuclear cells (PBMCs), sampled when the disease was refractory, from a patient treated with antithyroid drugs. This receptor was identified in a female donor with Graves disease. In DNA, the CDR3 is TGTGCCAGCAGCCACGGAGTTACTGAAGCTTTCTTT. Translation: CASSHGVTEAFF.